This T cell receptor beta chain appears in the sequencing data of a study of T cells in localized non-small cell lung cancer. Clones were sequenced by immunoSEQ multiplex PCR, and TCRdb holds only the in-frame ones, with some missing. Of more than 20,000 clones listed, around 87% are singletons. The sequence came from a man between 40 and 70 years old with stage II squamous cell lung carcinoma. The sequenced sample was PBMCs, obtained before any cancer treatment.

CDR3 region: CASSSLRAGATGELFF. In nucleotides, the CDR3 is TGTGCCAGCAGCTCTCTGAGAGCGGGGGCAACCGGGGAGCTGTTTTTT. The chain is built from TRBV11-2 and TRBJ2-2; 8 bases are shared with TRBD2. The CDR3 is made up of 16 amino acids. V shed 4 bases, J shed 5 bases, and the junction held 9 bases outside the gene matches. The germline V gene has CDR1 SGHAT and CDR2 FQNNGV.